This T cell receptor beta chain was sequenced during a study of human T cells and chemical hapten exposure. Time point given: pre-sensitization, week 0. Documented treatment: therapeutic diphenylcyclopropenone sensitization with weekly scalp DPC. MiXCR was run by TCRdb on the RACE reads, yielding one entry per CDR3 protein. The sample has a few hundred thousand distinct CDR3 sequences; 5% to 6.5% are singletons. The study's findings and limits: Compared with pre-sensitization or healthy control sets, expanded TCRs clustered more.

Turning to this clonotype: What it binds is not known. This could be a read error, since a much larger clone is one nucleotide away.

The CDR3 runs to 17 residues. The V gene lost 0 bases and the J gene lost 3 bases, with 17 bases spanning the gap. Germline V gene lookup returns CDR1 LGHNA and CDR2 YSLEER. The material was whole blood, obtained in connection with sensitization to the hapten diphenylcyclopropenone (DPC). This chain uses TRBV4-3 with TRBJ2-5; TRBD1 or TRBD2 may be the D gene (5 bases each). The origin of this receptor is a woman aged 18 to 35 with alopecia areata. Some clones in this sample may be carry-over from other donors' samples. The CDR3: CASSQDLLRVGEETQYF. The CDR3 bases are TGCGCCAGCAGCCAAGATCTTTTGAGGGTAGGGGAAGAGACCCAGTACTTC.